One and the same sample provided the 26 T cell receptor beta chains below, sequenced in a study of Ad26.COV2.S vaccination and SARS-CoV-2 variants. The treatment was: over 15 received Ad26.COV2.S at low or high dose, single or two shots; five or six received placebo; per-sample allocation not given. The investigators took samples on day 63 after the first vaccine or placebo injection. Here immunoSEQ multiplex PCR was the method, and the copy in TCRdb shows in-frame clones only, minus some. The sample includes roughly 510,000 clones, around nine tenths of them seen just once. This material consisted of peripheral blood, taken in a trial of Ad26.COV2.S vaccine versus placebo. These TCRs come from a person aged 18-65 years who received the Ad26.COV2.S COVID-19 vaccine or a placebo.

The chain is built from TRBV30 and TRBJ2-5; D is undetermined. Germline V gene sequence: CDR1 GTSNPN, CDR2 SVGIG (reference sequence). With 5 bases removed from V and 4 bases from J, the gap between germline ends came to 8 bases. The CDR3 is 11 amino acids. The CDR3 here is CAWALSETQYF. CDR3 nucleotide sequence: TGTGCCTGGGCCTTGTCAGAGACCCAGTACTTC. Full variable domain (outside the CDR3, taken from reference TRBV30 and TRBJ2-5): SQTIHQWPATLVQPVGSPLSLECTVEGTSNPNLYWYRQAAGRGLQLLFYSVGIGQISSEVPQNLSASRPQDRQFILSSKKLLLSDSGFYLCAWALSETQYFGPGTRLLVL.

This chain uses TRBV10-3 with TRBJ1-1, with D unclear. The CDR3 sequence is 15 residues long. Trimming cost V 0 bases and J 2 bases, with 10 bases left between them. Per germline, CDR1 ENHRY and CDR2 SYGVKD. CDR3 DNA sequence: TGTGCCATCAGTGAGTCCACCCTGCGAAACACTGAAGCTTTCTTT. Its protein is CAISESTLRNTEAFF.

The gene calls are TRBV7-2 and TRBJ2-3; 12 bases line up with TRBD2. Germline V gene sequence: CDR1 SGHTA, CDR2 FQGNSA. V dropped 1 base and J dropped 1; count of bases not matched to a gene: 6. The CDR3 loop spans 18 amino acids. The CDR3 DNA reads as TGTGCCAGCAGCTTAGGGGCTAGCGGGAGGGCTGGCACAGATACGCAGTATTTT. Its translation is CASSLGASGRAGTDTQYF.

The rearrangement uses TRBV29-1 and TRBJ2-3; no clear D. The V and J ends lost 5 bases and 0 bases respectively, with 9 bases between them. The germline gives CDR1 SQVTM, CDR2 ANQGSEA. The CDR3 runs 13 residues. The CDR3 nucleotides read TGCAGCGTTCGGATGACTAGCACAGATACGCAGTATTTT. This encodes CSVRMTSTDTQYF.

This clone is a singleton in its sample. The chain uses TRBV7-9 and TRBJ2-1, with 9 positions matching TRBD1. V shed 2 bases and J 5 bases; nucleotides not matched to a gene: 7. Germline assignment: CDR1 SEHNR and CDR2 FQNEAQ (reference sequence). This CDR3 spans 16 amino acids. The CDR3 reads CASSLIAGQGHNEQFF. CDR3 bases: TGTGCCAGCAGCTTAATTGCGGGACAGGGCCACAATGAGCAGTTCTTC. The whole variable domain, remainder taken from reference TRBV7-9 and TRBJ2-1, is DTGVSQNPRHKITKRGQNVTFRCDPISEHNRLYWYRQTLGQGPEFLTYFQNEAQLEKSRLLSDRFSAERPKGSFSTLEIQRTEQGDSAMYLCASSLIAGQGHNEQFFGPGTRLTVL.

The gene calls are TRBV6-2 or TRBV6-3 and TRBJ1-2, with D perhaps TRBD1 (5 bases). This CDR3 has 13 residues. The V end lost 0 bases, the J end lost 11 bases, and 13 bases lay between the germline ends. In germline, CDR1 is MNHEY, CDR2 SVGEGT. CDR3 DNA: TGTGCCAGCAGTTACTCGAGTGTGGGGGAGTACACCTTC. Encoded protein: CASSYSSVGEYTF.

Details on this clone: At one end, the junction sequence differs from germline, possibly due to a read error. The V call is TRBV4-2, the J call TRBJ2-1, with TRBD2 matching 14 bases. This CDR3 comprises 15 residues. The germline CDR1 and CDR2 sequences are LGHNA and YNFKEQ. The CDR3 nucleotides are TGTGCCAGCAGCCCTAGGACTAGCGGGAGGCCCGTGGTGATCTTC. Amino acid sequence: CASSPRTSGRPVVIF.

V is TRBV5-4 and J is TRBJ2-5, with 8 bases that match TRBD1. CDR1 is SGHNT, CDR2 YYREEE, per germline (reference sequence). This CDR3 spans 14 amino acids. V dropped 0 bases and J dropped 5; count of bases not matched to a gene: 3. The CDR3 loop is CASSLDRGWETQYF. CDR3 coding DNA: TGTGCCAGCAGCTTGGACAGGGGGTGGGAGACCCAGTACTTC. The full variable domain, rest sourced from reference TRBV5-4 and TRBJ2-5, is ETGVTQSPTHLIKTRGQQVTLRCSSQSGHNTVSWYQQALGQGPQFIFQYYREEENGRGNFPPRFSGLQFPNYSSELNVNALELDDSALYLCASSLDRGWETQYFGPGTRLLVL.

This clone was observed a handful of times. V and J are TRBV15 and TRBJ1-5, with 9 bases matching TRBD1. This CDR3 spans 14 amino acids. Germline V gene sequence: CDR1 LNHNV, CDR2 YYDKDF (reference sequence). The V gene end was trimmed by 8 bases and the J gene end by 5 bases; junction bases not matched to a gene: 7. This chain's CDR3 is CATSTGGRDQPQHF. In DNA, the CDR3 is TGTGCCACCTCTACAGGGGGCAGGGATCAGCCCCAGCATTTT. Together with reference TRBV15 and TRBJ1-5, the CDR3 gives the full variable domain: DAMVIQNPRYQVTQFGKPVTLSCSQTLNHNVMYWYQQKSSQAPKLLFHYYDKDFNNEADTPDNFQSRRPNTSFCFLDIRSPGLGDTAMYLCATSTGGRDQPQHFGDGTRLSIL.

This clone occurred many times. DNA of the CDR3: TGTGCCAGCAGCGCACAACAGGGGAATAGCAATCAGCCCCAGCATTTT. Translation gives CASSAQQGNSNQPQHF. The rearrangement links TRBV7-8 to TRBJ1-5; 7 bases align to TRBD1. In germline, CDR1 is SGHVS, CDR2 FQNEAQ. The CDR3 loop spans 16 amino acids. The ends lost 5 bases at V and 0 bases at J; junction bases unmatched: 7.

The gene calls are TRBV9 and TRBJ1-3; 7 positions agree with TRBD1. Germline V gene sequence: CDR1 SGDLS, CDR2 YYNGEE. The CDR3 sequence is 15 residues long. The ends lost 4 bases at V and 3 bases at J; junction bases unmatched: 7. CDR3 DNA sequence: TGTGCCAGCAGCACCACAGGACAGGTTGGAAACACCATATATTTT. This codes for CASSTTGQVGNTIYF. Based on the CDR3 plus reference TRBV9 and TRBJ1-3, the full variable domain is DSGVTQTPKHLITATGQRVTLRCSPRSGDLSVYWYQQSLDQGLQFLIQYYNGEERAKGNILERFSAQQFPDLHSELNLSSLELGDSALYFCASSTTGQVGNTIYFGEGSWLTVV.

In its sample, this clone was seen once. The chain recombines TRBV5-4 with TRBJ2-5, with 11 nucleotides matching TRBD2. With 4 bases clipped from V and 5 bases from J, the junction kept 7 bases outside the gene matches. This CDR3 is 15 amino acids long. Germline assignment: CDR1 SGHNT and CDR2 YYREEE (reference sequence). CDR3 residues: CASSTSGSTVETQYF. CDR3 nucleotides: TGTGCCAGCAGCACTAGCGGGAGTACTGTGGAGACCCAGTACTTC.

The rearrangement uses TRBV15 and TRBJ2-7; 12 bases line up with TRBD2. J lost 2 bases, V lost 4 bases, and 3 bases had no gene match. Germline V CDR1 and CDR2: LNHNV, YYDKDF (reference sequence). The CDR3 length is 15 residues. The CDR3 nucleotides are TGTGCCACCAGCAATGGACTAGCGGGGCCCTACGAGCAGTACTTC. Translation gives CATSNGLAGPYEQYF. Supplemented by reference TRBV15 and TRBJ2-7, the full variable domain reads DAMVIQNPRYQVTQFGKPVTLSCSQTLNHNVMYWYQQKSSQAPKLLFHYYDKDFNNEADTPDNFQSRRPNTSFCFLDIRSPGLGDTAMYLCATSNGLAGPYEQYFGPGTRLTVT.

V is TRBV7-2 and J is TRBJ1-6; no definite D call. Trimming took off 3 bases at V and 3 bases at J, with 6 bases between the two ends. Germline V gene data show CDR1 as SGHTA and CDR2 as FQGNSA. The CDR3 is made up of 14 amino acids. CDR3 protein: CASSFTLYNSPLHF. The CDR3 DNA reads TGTGCCAGCAGCTTTACGCTCTATAATTCACCCCTCCACTTT.

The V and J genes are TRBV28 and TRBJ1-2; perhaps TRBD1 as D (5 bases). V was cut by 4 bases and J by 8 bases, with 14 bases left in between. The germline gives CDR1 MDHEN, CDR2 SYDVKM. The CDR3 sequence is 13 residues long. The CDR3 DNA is TGTGCCAGCAGTTCCACCCGACAGAACGGCTACACCTTC. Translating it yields CASSSTRQNGYTF.

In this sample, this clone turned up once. The CDR3 bases are TGTGCCAGCAGCTTGTCCCACAGACAAGAGACCCAGTACTTC. Its protein is CASSLSHRQETQYF. The chain combines TRBV5-4 with TRBJ2-5, with no clear D. CDR1 is SGHNT, CDR2 YYREEE, per germline (reference sequence). The CDR3 contains 14 residues. V shed 1 base and J shed 2 bases, with 9 bases lying between them.

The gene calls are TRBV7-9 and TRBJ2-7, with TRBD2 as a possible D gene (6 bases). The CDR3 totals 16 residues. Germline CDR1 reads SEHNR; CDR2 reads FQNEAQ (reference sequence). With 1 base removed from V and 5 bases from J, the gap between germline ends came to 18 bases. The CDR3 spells CASSLGRAPGENEQYF. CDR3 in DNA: TGTGCCAGCAGCTTAGGGCGGGCTCCGGGGGAAAACGAGCAGTACTTC.

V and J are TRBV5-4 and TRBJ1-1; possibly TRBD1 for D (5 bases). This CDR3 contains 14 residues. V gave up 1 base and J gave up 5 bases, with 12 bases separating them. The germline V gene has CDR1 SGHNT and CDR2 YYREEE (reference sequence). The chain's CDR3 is CASSLQGPPTEAFF. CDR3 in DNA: TGTGCCAGCAGCTTGCAGGGACCTCCGACTGAAGCTTTCTTT.

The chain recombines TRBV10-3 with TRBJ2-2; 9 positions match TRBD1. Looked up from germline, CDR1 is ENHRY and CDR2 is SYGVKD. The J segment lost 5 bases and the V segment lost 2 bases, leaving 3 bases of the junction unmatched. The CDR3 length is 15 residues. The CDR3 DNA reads TGTGCCATCAGTGAGCGCGGACAGGGGACCGGGGAGCTGTTTTTT. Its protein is CAISERGQGTGELFF.

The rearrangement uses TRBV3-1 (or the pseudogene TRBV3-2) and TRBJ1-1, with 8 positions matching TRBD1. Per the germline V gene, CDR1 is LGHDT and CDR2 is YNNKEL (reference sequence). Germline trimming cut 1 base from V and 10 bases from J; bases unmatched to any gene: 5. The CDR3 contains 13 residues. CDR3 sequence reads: CASSQARGTGAFF. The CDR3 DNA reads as TGTGCCAGCAGCCAAGCTCGGGGGACAGGAGCTTTCTTT.

The CDR3 sequence: CASSQARFGELFF. Written as DNA, the CDR3 is TGTGCCAGCAGCCAAGCGCGGTTCGGGGAGCTGTTTTTT. This chain links TRBV3-1 (or the pseudogene TRBV3-2) with TRBJ2-2; D is undetermined. V was shortened by 1 base and J by 7 bases, with 7 bases between the two germline ends. The V gene's germline CDR1 is LGHDT and CDR2 YNNKEL (reference sequence). The CDR3 is made up of 13 amino acids.

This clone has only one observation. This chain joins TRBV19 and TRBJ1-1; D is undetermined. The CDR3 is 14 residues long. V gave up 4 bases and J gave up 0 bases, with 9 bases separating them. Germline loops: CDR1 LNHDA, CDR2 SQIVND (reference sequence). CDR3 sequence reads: CASSKGNMNTEAFF. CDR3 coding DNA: TGTGCCAGTAGTAAGGGAAACATGAACACTGAAGCTTTCTTT.

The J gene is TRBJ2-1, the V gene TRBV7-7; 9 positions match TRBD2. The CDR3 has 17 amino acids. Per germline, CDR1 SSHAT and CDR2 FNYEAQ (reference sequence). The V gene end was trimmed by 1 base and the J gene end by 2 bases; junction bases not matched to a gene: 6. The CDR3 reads CASSLDGGGRAYNEQFF. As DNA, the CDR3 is TGTGCCAGCAGCTTAGATGGGGGCGGGAGGGCCTACAATGAGCAGTTCTTC. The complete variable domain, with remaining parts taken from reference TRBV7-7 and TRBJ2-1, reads GAGVSQSPRYKVTKRGQDVTLRCDPISSHATLYWYQQALGQGPEFLTYFNYEAQPDKSGLPSDRFSAERPEGSISTLTIQRTEQRDSAMYRCASSLDGGGRAYNEQFFGPGTRLTVL.

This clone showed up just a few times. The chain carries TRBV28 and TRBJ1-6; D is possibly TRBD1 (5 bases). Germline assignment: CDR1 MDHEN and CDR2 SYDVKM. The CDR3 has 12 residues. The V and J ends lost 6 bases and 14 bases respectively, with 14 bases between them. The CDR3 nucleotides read TGTGCCAGCAGCCTGGGGCGGTCGGCCCTCCACTTT. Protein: CASSLGRSALHF.

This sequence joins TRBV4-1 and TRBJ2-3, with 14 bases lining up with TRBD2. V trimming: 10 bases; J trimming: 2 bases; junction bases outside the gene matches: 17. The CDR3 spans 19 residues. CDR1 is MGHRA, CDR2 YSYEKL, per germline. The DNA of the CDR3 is TGCGCCAACTCATGGGCCAACCGACTAGCGGGAGGGCCCACAGATACGCAGTATTTT. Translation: CANSWANRLAGGPTDTQYF.

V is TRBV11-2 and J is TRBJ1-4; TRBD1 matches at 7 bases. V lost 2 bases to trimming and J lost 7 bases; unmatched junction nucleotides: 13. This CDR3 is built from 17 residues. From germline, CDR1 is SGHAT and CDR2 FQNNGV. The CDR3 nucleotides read TGTGCCAGCAGCTTAAGGACCCGAGGGACAGCTCCTGAAAAACTGTTTTTT. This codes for CASSLRTRGTAPEKLFF.